Each of the 19 T cell receptor beta chains below was sequenced from the same sample in a study of blood T cell repertoires in COVID-19. Here immunoSEQ multiplex PCR was the method, and the copy in TCRdb shows in-frame clones only, minus some. The sample has more than 120,000 clones, approximately 90% seen once. Sample: peripheral blood. These receptors were collected from a human donor in a cohort sampled during active COVID-19.

This clone was recorded only once. The rearrangement joins TRBV18 to TRBJ1-1, with 7 bases aligning to TRBD1. CDR1 KGHSH and CDR2 LQKENI come from the germline V gene. J gave up 0 bases and V 1 base, and 2 bases lay outside the gene matches. This CDR3 is built from 15 residues. CDR3 DNA: TGTGCCAGCTCACCACGGACAGGCCTGAACACTGAAGCTTTCTTT. As protein: CASSPRTGLNTEAFF.

A remark on this clone: Other nucleotide sequences from this sample produce the same CDR3. The CDR3 DNA is TGTGCCAGCAGTCCCCGGGATAACGGGGAGCTGTTTTTT. This codes for CASSPRDNGELFF. This rearrangement joins TRBV27 to TRBJ2-2, with D possibly being TRBD2 (5 bases). Looked up from germline, CDR1 is MNHEY and CDR2 is SMNVEV (reference sequence). The germline V and J ends were trimmed by 5 bases and 7 bases, with 11 bases remaining between them. CDR3 length: 13 residues.

The chain recombines TRBV2 with TRBJ1-2; tentative D call: TRBD1 (5 bases). The CDR3 sequence is 16 residues long. The germline V gene encodes CDR1 SNHLY and CDR2 FYNNEI. V was shortened by 3 bases and J by 7 bases, with 21 bases between the two germline ends. The CDR3 loop reads CASSDGPNRQLGGYTF. The CDR3 DNA is TGTGCCAGCAGTGATGGCCCCAACAGGCAACTTGGTGGCTACACCTTC.

The rearrangement uses TRBV10-2 and TRBJ2-3, with D possibly matching TRBD2 (5 bases). Germline V gene lookup returns CDR1 WSHSY and CDR2 SAAADI. Trimming removed 2 bases from V and 10 bases from J, with 19 bases in between. CDR3 length: 15 residues. The DNA of the CDR3 is TGCGCCAGCAGTGAGAAGCCCCCGACTACCCGGGCGCAGTATTTT. It yields the protein CASSEKPPTTRAQYF.

In its sample, this clone was seen once. This chain connects TRBV2 to TRBJ1-1, with D possibly TRBD1 on 6 matching bases. CDR3 length: 12 amino acids. The germline V gene has CDR1 SNHLY and CDR2 FYNNEI. Trimming removed 6 bases at V and 4 bases at J, with 9 bases between. This CDR3 is CASSEQGTEAFF. The CDR3 bases are TGTGCCAGCAGCGAACAGGGCACTGAAGCTTTCTTT. Full variable domain (outside the CDR3, taken from reference TRBV2 and TRBJ1-1): EPEVTQTPSHQVTQMGQEVILRCVPISNHLYFYWYRQILGQKVEFLVSFYNNEISEKSEIFDDQFSVERPDGSNFTLKIRSTKLEDSAMYFCASSEQGTEAFFGQGTRLTVV.

The genes are TRBV18 and TRBJ2-7; D remains unclear. The CDR3 has 14 amino acids. V was trimmed by 3 bases and J by 2 bases, leaving 11 bases between them. Per germline, CDR1 KGHSH and CDR2 LQKENI. The CDR3 DNA follows: TGTGCCAGCTCACCTTTAGACTCTACCTACGAGCAGTACTTC. It specifies CASSPLDSTYEQYF.

The sample holds a few counts of this clone. This chain uses TRBV6-2 or TRBV6-3 with TRBJ1-1, with unresolved D. This CDR3 is built from 13 residues. Per germline, CDR1 MNHEY and CDR2 SVGEGT. V was trimmed by 2 bases and J by 4 bases, leaving 8 bases between them. The CDR3 region has the DNA TGTGCCAGCAGTTACGAGGGTTCCACTGAAGCTTTCTTT. Translating it yields CASSYEGSTEAFF.

This clone occurred a few times. The V call is TRBV27, the J call TRBJ1-5; tentatively, D is TRBD1 (6 bases). CDR3 length equals 14 residues. The V gene's germline CDR1 is MNHEY and CDR2 SMNVEV (reference sequence). Trimming pared 5 bases from V and 2 bases from J, leaving 10 bases between. In nucleotides, the CDR3 is TGTGCCAGCAGTCAAAACAGGGGCAATCAGCCCCAGCATTTT. Amino acids: CASSQNRGNQPQHF.

V and J are TRBV6-6 and TRBJ1-1; D is unclear. This CDR3 has 15 residues. V lost 0 bases and J 0 bases, leaving 8 bases between the germline ends. Germline V gene sequence: CDR1 MNHNY, CDR2 SVGAGI (reference sequence). CDR3 bases: TGTGCCAGCAGTTACTCTGGGCCGCTGAACACTGAAGCTTTCTTT. Amino acids: CASSYSGPLNTEAFF.

This chain links TRBV5-1 with TRBJ2-1, with 9 nucleotides matching TRBD2. J was trimmed by 2 bases and V by 0 bases; bases with no gene match: 3. This CDR3 comprises 16 residues. CDR1 and CDR2 from the germline V gene are SGHRS and YFSETQ. This CDR3 reads CASSLVRGGPYNEQFF. The CDR3 nucleotides read TGCGCCAGCAGCTTGGTGCGGGGGGGGCCCTACAATGAGCAGTTCTTC.

The J gene is TRBJ1-6, the V gene TRBV19; weak D call: TRBD1 (5 bases). Germline CDR1 reads LNHDA; CDR2 reads SQIVND (reference sequence). CDR3 size: 14 residues. V was clipped by 3 bases and J by 5 bases, with 8 bases between them. The chain's CDR3 is CASSIGTDNSPLHF. Here the CDR3 DNA reads TGTGCCAGTAGTATTGGGACTGATAATTCACCCCTCCACTTT. The full variable domain, with the rest looked up from reference TRBV19 and TRBJ1-6, is DGGITQSPKYLFRKEGQNVTLSCEQNLNHDAMYWYRQDPGQGLRLIYYSQIVNDFQKGDIAEGYSVSREKKESFPLTVTSAQKNPTAFYLCASSIGTDNSPLHFGNGTRLTVT.

The chain combines TRBV10-3 with TRBJ2-7; 7 positions match TRBD2. After removal of 7 bases from V and 7 bases from J, the junction contained 10 bases not matched to a gene. CDR1 and CDR2 (germline): ENHRY, SYGVKD. The CDR3 loop spans 13 amino acids. The CDR3 sequence is CAITDGGEGEQYF. The CDR3 DNA sequence: TGTGCCATCACCGATGGAGGGGAGGGGGAGCAGTACTTC.

The chain carries TRBV10-3 and TRBJ2-3, with TRBD2 matching 16 bases. The V gene end was trimmed by 3 bases and the J gene end by 6 bases; junction bases not matched to a gene: 9. The CDR3 loop spans 18 amino acids. Germline V gene data show CDR1 as ENHRY and CDR2 as SYGVKD. DNA for the CDR3: TGTGCCATCAGTGACCGAGGGACTAGCGGGGGGGTGGAGGATACGCAGTATTTT. This translates into CAISDRGTSGGVEDTQYF.

As to this clone: An end of the junction does not agree with germline; a read error may underlie this. This chain uses TRBV5-6 with TRBJ2-5, with 10 bases identical to TRBD2. This CDR3 comprises 14 residues. Germline CDR1 SGHDT, CDR2 YYEEEE. As DNA, the CDR3 is TGTGCCCGCAGCGGGGGGGGGCCGGTAGAGACCCAGTACTTC. It encodes CARSGGGPVETQYF.

This clone was observed a single time. The chain employs TRBV6-1 and TRBJ1-6; perhaps TRBD1 as D (5 bases). CDR3 length equals 15 residues. Germline V gene sequence: CDR1 MNHNS, CDR2 SASEGT. Trimming cost V 2 bases and J 6 bases, with 11 bases left between them. DNA for the CDR3: TGTGCCAGCAGTGAATTGGGGGGACCTAATTCACCCCTCCACTTT. Translation gives CASSELGGPNSPLHF.

The V and J genes are TRBV5-6 and TRBJ1-2, with D unclear. The CDR3 is 13 residues long. Trimming stripped 0 bases from V and 4 bases from J, with 7 bases between. Germline values: CDR1 SGHDT, CDR2 YYEEEE. CDR3: CASSLERTYGYTF. Here the CDR3 DNA reads TGTGCCAGCAGCTTGGAGCGGACCTATGGCTACACCTTC.

The genes are TRBV7-6 and TRBJ2-3, with 9 positions matching TRBD2. The germline V gene encodes CDR1 SGHVS and CDR2 FNYEAQ. Trimming at V came to 1 base and at J to 5 bases, leaving 10 bases not matched to a gene. The CDR3 has 17 amino acids. For the CDR3, the DNA is TGTGCCAGCAGCTTAGAGTACGGCGGGGGGGCGGTAGATACGCAGTATTTT. It encodes CASSLEYGGGAVDTQYF.

This chain links TRBV5-4 with TRBJ2-3, with a weak D call TRBD2 (6 bases). The CDR3 is 15 residues long. Trimming left V 0 bases short and J 3 bases short, with 11 bases between. Germline V CDR1 and CDR2: SGHNT, YYREEE (reference sequence). The CDR3, as DNA: TGTGCCAGCAGCTTGGCGGGACTTTTAACAGATACGCAGTATTTT. It yields the protein CASSLAGLLTDTQYF.

This chain joins TRBV30 and TRBJ2-1, with TRBD1 identical over 9 bases. V trimming: 2 bases; J trimming: 3 bases; junction bases outside the gene matches: 5. The CDR3 consists of 15 residues. In germline, CDR1 is GTSNPN, CDR2 SVGIG (reference sequence). Here the CDR3 reads CAWSTGTGYYNEQFF. In nucleotides, the CDR3 is TGTGCCTGGAGTACGGGGACAGGGTACTACAATGAGCAGTTCTTC.